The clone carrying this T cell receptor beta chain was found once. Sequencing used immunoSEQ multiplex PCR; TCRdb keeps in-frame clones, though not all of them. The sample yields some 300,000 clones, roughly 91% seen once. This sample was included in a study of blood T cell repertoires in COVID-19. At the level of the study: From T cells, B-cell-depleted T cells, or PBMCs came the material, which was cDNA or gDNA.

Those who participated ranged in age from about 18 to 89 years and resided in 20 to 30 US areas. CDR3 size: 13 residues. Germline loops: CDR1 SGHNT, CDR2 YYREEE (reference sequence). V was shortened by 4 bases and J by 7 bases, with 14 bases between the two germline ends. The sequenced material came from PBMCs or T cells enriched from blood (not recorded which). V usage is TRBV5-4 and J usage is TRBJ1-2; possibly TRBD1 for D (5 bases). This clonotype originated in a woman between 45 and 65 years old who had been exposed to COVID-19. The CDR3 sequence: CASSREEGFGYTF. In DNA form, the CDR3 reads TGTGCCAGCAGCAGAGAGGAGGGGTTTGGCTACACCTTC.